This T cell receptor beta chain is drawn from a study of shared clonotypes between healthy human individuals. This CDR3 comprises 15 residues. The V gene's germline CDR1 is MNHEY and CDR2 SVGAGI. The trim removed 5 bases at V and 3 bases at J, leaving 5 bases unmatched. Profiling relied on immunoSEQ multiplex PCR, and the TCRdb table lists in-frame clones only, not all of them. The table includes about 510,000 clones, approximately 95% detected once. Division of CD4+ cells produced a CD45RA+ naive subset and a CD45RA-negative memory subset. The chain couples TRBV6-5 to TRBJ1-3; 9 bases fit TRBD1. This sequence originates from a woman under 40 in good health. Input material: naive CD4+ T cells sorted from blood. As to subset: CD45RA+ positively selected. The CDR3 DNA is TGTGCCAGCAGTGCCGACAGGGGGATTGGAAACACCATATATTTT. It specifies CASSADRGIGNTIYF.